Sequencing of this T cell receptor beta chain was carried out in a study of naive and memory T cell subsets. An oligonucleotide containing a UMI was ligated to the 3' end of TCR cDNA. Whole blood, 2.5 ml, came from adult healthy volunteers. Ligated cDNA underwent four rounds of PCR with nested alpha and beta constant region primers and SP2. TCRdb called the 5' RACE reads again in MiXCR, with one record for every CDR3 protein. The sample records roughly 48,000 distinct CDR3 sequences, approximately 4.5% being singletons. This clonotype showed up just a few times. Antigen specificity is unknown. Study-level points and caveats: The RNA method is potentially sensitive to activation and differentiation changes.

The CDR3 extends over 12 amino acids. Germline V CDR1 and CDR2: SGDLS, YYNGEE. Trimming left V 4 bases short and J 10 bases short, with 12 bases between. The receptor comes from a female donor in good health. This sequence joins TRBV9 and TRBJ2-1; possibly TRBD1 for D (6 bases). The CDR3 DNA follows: TGTGCCAGCAGCATACAGGGCCGCGAGCAGTTCTTC. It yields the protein CASSIQGREQFF.